These 10 T cell receptor beta chains originate from one sample sequenced in a study of blood T cells in healthy people across ages. The second PCR ran roughly 6 to 11 cycles with a sample-barcoded 5' primer and J-beta primers. Each CDR3 protein is one row after TCRdb ran MiXCR on the 5' RACE reads. The sample gives some 1,000,000 distinct CDR3 sequences, about 25% of which show up once; 0.75% is in the top ten. The same sample was also studied in work on T cells of mothers and their children.

The specimen was blood. These receptors originate from a girl aged 2-10 years in good health.

The CDR3 bases are TGCAGCGCTACTACGGAAGGGGAGGGTTACGAGCAGTACTTC. This gives the protein CSATTEGEGYEQYF. This chain links TRBV29-1 with TRBJ2-7; 7 bases agree with TRBD2. The CDR3 spans 14 residues. V dropped 7 bases and J dropped 4; count of bases not matched to a gene: 13. The germline gives CDR1 SQVTM, CDR2 ANQGSEA.

Points on this clonotype: No conserved phenylalanine or tryptophan is present at the end of the CDR3, so a read error is the likely explanation. The V call is TRBV7-2, the J call TRBJ2-5, with D tentatively TRBD1 or TRBD2 (5 bases each). The germline V gene encodes CDR1 SGHTA and CDR2 FQGNSA. This CDR3 contains 15 residues. Trimming removed 3 bases at V and 4 bases at J, with 15 bases between. The CDR3 DNA sequence: TGTGCCAGCAGCTTTAGGGCCTATGGGGGAGAGACCCAGTACTCC. This gives the protein CASSFRAYGGETQYS.

The rearrangement joins TRBV6-2 or TRBV6-3 to TRBJ2-3; D may be TRBD1 (6 bases). CDR3 length: 13 amino acids. Germline V gene lookup returns CDR1 MNHEY and CDR2 SVGEGT. V was pared by 9 bases and J by 4 bases, with 14 bases between. In DNA, the CDR3 is TGTGCCAGTGGACCAGGGGAAGCAGATACGCAGTATTTT. Encoded protein: CASGPGEADTQYF.

The table lists this clonotype with a few counts. V usage is TRBV14 and J usage is TRBJ1-6; D is uncertain. Per germline, CDR1 SGHDN and CDR2 FVKESK. The V gene lost 4 bases and the J gene lost 9 bases, with 13 bases spanning the gap. This CDR3 spans 14 amino acids. CDR3 region: CASSLSGTGSPLHF. The CDR3 region has the DNA TGTGCCAGCAGCCTGTCGGGTACGGGTTCACCCCTCCACTTT.

This clonotype came up a few times. The genes are TRBV6-2 or TRBV6-3 and TRBJ2-3; TRBD1 agrees at 7 bases. Looked up from germline, CDR1 is MNHEY and CDR2 is SVGEGT. The length of the CDR3 is 12 residues. With V trimmed by 8 bases and J by 11 bases, 10 bases remained unmatched. The CDR3 protein is CASHFSGTEQYF. The DNA for the CDR3 is TGTGCCAGCCACTTTTCCGGGACAGAGCAGTATTTT.

CDR3 in DNA: TGTGCCAGCAGCCAAGTCGGGGTTGGGGAGCCCCAGCATTTT. Translated: CASSQVGVGEPQHF. The V gene is TRBV4-2, the J gene TRBJ1-5; no clear D gene. V lost 1 base and J lost 8, with 12 bases in between. The CDR3 loop spans 14 amino acids. Per the germline V gene, CDR1 is LGHNA and CDR2 is YNFKEQ.

This clonotype was found a few times. The J gene is TRBJ1-1, the V gene TRBV19; 7 bases are shared with TRBD1. V was pared by 11 bases and J by 3 bases, with 12 bases of the junction left unmatched. In germline, CDR1 is LNHDA, CDR2 SQIVND (reference sequence). The CDR3 sequence is 14 residues long. The CDR3 region has the DNA TGTGCCGTAGTAGGACAGGTGTGGGACACTGAAGCTTTCTTT. Protein: CAVVGQVWDTEAFF. Combining the CDR3 with reference TRBV19 and TRBJ1-1 gives the whole variable domain DGGITQSPKYLFRKEGQNVTLSCEQNLNHDAMYWYRQDPGQGLRLIYYSQIVNDFQKGDIAEGYSVSREKKESFPLTVTSAQKNPTAFYLCAVVGQVWDTEAFFGQGTRLTVV.

Only a few counts were recorded for this clonotype. The CDR3 sequence: CASRSGGSQPQHF. CDR3 DNA: TGTGCCAGCAGGTCCGGGGGATCCCAGCCCCAGCATTTT. V usage is TRBV28 and J usage is TRBJ1-5, with D possibly matching TRBD1 (5 bases). Germline lookup yields CDR1 MDHEN and CDR2 SYDVKM. V was cut by 6 bases and J by 7 bases, with 13 bases left in between. The CDR3 runs to 13 residues. The variable domain in full, with the rest retrieved from reference TRBV28 and TRBJ1-5, is DVKVTQSSRYLVKRTGEKVFLECVQDMDHENMFWYRQDPGLGLRLIYFSYDVKMKEKGDIPEGYSVSREKKERFSLILESASTNQTSMYLCASRSGGSQPQHFGDGTRLSIL.

The chain links TRBV4-1 to TRBJ2-7; D unclear. V lost 0 bases to trimming and J lost 7 bases, with 7 bases between them. This CDR3 has 12 amino acids. CDR1 and CDR2 (germline): MGHRA, YSYEKL. The CDR3 sequence: CASSQEGPEQYF. The CDR3 DNA is TGCGCCAGCAGCCAAGAAGGTCCGGAGCAGTACTTC.

The rearrangement uses TRBV10-1 and TRBJ1-3; D is unresolved. CDR1 and CDR2 (germline): WNHNN, SYGVQD (reference sequence). This CDR3 region has 12 residues. The V end lost 7 bases, the J end lost 7 bases, and 11 bases lay between the germline ends. DNA of the CDR3: TGCGCCAGCATATACAGAATTAACACCATATATTTT. It codes for CASIYRINTIYF.